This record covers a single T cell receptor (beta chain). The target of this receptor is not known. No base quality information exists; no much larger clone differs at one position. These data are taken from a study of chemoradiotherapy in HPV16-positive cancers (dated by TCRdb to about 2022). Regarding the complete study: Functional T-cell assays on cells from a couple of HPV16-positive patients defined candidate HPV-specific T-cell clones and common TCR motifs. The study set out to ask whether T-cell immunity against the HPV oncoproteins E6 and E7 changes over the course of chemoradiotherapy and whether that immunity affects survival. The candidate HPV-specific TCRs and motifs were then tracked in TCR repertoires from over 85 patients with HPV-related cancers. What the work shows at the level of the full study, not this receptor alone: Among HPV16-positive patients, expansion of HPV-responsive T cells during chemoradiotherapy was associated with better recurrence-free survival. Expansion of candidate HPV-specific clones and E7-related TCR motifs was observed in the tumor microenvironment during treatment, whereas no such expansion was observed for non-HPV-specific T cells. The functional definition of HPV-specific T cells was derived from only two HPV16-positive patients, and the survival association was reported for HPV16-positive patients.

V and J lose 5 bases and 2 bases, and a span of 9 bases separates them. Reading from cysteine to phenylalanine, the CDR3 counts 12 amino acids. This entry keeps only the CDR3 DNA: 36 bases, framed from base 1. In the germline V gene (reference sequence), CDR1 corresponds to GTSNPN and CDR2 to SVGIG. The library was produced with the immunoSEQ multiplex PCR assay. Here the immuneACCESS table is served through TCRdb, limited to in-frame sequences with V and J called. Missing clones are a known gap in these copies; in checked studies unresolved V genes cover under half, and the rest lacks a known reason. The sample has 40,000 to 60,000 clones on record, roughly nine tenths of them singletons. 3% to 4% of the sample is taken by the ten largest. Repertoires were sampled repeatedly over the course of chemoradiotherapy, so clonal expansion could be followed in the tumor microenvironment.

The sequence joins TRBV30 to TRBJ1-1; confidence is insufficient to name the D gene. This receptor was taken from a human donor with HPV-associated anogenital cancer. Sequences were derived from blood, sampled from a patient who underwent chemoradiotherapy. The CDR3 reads CAWGPRNTEAFF. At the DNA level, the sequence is TGTGCCTGGGGGCCCCGCAACACTGAAGCTTTCTTT.